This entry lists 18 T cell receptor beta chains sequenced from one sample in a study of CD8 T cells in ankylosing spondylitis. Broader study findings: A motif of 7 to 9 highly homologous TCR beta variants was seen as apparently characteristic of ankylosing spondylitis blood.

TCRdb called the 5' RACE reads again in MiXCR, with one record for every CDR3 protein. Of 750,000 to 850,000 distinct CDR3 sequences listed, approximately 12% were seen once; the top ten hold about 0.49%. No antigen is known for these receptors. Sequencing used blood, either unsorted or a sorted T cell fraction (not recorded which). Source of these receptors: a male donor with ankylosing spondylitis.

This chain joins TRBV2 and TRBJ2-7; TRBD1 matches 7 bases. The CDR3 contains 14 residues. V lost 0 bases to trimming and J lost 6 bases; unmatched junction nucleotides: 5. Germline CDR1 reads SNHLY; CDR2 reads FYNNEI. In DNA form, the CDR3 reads TGTGCCAGCAGTGAAGCGCTTCCAGGGGGCGAGCAGTACTTC. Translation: CASSEALPGGEQYF.

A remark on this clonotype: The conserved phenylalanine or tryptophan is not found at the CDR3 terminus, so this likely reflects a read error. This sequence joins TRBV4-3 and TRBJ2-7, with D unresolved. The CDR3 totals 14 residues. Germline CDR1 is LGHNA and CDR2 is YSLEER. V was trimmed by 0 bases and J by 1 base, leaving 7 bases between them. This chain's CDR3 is CASSQEWRSYEQYL. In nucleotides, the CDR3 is TGCGCCAGCAGCCAAGAGTGGCGATCCTACGAGCAGTACTTA.

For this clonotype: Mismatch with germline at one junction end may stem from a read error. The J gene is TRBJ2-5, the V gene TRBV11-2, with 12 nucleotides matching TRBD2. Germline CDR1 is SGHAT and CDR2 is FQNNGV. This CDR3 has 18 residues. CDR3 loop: CASSLVWTSGTLGVTQYF. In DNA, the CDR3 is TGCGCCAGCAGCTTAGTCTGGACTAGCGGGACCTTAGGTGTGACCCAGTACTTC.

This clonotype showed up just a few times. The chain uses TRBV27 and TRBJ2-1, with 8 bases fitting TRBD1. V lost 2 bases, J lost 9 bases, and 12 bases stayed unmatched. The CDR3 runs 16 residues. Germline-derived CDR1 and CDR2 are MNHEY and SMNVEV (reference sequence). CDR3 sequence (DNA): TGTGCCAGCAGTTTAAAGGACAGGGCCATAAGGGGTGAGCAGTTCTTC. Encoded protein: CASSLKDRAIRGEQFF.

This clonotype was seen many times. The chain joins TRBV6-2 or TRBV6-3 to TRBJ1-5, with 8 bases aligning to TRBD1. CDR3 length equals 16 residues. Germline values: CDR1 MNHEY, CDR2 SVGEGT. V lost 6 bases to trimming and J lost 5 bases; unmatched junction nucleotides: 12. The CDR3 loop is CASSPLDRGLDQPQHF. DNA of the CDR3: TGTGCCAGCAGCCCGCTAGACAGGGGCCTCGATCAGCCCCAGCATTTT.

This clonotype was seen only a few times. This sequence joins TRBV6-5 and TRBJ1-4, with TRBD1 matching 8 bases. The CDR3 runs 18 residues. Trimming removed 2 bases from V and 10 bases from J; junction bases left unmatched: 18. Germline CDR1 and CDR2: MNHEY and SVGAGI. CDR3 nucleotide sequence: TGTGCCAGCAGTTACCCGGGGGACAGGCCCCTGACCCGGGGAAAACTGTTTTTT. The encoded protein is CASSYPGDRPLTRGKLFF.

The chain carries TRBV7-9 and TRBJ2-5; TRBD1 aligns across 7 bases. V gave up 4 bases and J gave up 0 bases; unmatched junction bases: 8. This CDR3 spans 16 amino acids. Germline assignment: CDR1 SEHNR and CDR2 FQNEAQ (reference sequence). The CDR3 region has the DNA TGTGCCAGCAGCTACAAGACAGGGACATACCAAGAGACCCAGTACTTC. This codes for CASSYKTGTYQETQYF.

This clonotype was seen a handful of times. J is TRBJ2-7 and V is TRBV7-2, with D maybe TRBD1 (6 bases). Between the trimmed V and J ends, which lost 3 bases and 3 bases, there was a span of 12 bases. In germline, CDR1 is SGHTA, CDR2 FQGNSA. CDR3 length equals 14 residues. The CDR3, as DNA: TGTGCCAGCAGCTTCACGGGACATTTCTACGAGCAGTACTTC. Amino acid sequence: CASSFTGHFYEQYF. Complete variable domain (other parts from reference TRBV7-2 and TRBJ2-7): GAGVSQSPSNKVTEKGKDVELRCDPISGHTALYWYRQSLGQGLEFLIYFQGNSAPDKSGLPSDRFSAERTGGSVSTLTIQRTQQEDSAVYLCASSFTGHFYEQYFGPGTRLTVT.

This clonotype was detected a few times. For the CDR3, the DNA is TGCGCCAGCAGTAGGGTCTACACAGATACGCAGTATTTT. Translated: CASSRVYTDTQYF. V is TRBV10-2 and J is TRBJ2-3, with D uncertain. The germline V gene has CDR1 WSHSY and CDR2 SAAADI. V lost 5 bases and J 2 bases, leaving 8 bases between the germline ends. This CDR3 spans 13 amino acids.

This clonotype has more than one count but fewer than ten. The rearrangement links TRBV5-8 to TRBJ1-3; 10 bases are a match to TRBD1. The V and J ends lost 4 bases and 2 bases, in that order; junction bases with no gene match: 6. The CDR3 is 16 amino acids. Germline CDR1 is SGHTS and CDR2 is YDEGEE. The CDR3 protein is CASSPYGTGAGNTIYF. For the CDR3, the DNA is TGTGCCAGCAGCCCATACGGGACAGGGGCTGGAAACACCATATATTTT. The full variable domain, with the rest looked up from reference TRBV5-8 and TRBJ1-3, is EAGVTQSPTHLIKTRGQQATLRCSPISGHTSVYWYQQALGLGLQFLLWYDEGEERNRGNFPPRFSGRQFPNYSSELNVNALELEDSALYLCASSPYGTGAGNTIYFGEGSWLTVV.

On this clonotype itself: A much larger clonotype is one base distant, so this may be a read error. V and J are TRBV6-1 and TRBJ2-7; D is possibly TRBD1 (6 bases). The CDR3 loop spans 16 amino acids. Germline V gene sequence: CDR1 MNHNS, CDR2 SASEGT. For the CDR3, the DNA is TGTGCCACCAGTGACTTGGTAGTTCAGGGGAAGTACGAGCAGTACTTC. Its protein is CATSDLVVQGKYEQYF.

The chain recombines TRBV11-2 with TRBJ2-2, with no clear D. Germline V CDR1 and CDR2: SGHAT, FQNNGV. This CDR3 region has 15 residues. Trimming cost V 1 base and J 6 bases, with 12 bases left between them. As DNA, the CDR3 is TGTGCCAGCAGCTTAGTCCCGTACGGGTCCGGGGAGCTGTTTTTT. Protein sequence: CASSLVPYGSGELFF.

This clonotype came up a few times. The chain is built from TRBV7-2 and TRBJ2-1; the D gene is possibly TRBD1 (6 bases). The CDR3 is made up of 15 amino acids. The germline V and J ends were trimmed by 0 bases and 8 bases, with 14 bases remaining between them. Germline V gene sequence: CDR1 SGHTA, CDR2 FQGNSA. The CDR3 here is CASSLAGTPLDEQFF. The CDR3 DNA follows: TGTGCCAGCAGCTTAGCGGGGACACCCTTGGATGAGCAGTTCTTC.

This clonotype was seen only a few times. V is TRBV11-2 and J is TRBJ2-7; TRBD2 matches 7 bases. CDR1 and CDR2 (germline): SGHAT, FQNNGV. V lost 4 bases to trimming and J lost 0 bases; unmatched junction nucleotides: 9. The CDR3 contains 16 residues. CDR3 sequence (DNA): TGTGCCAGCAGCTCCTCTAGCGGCTCCTCCTCCTACGAGCAGTACTTC. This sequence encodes CASSSSSGSSSYEQYF.

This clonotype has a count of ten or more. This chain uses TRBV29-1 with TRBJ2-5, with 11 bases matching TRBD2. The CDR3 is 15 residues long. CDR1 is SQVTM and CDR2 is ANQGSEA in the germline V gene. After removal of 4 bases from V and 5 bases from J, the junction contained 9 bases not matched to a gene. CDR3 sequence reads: CSVASLAGVGETQYF. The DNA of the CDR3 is TGCAGCGTTGCCTCACTAGCGGGAGTGGGGGAGACCCAGTACTTC.

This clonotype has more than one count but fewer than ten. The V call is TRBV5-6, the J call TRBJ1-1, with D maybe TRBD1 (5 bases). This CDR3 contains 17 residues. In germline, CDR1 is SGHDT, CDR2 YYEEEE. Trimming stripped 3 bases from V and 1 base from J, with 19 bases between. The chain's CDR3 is CASSSPLYRIENTEAFF. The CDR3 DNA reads TGTGCCAGCAGCTCCCCCTTGTACAGGATTGAGAACACTGAAGCTTTCTTT.

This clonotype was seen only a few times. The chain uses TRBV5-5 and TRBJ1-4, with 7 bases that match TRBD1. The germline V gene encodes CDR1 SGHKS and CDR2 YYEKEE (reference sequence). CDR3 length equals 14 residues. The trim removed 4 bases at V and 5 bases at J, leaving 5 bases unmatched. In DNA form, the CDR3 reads TGTGCCAGCAGCACGGGACAGCTAAATGAAAAACTGTTTTTT. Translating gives CASSTGQLNEKLFF.

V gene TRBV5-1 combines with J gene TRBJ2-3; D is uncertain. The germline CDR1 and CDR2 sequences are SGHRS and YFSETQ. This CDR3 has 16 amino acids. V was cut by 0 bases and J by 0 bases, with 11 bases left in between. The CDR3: CASSLGTVDSTDTQYF. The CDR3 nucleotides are TGCGCCAGCAGCTTGGGTACGGTTGATAGCACAGATACGCAGTATTTT.